These 12 T cell receptor beta chains came from one sample sequenced in a study of blood T cell repertoires in COVID-19. The data were produced by immunoSEQ multiplex PCR, yet TCRdb's version contains in-frame clones alone and is incomplete. Among about 270,000 clones listed, 80% to 95% were seen once. The source material was PBMCs or T cells enriched from blood (not recorded which). The receptors originated from a middle-aged man who had been exposed to COVID-19.

The chain recombines TRBV2 with TRBJ2-3; possible D gene TRBD2, 5 bases. The CDR3 has 14 residues. Trimming shortened V by 4 bases and J by 1 base, and 9 bases separated the two germline ends. Germline assignment: CDR1 SNHLY and CDR2 FYNNEI. The CDR3 protein is CASSGSSGTDTQYF. For the CDR3, the DNA is TGTGCCAGCAGTGGGAGTAGCGGCACAGATACGCAGTATTTT.

Of note for this clone: A junction end diverges from the germline sequence, so it may reflect a read error. The chain couples TRBV7-7 to TRBJ2-3; 9 nucleotides align to TRBD2. CDR1 SSHAT and CDR2 FNYEAQ come from the germline V gene (reference sequence). The length of the CDR3 is 16 residues. The CDR3 protein is CASSSQLAGVTDTQYF. In DNA, the CDR3 is TGTGCTAGCAGCTCACAACTAGCGGGCGTCACAGATACGCAGTATTTT. Based on the CDR3 plus reference TRBV7-7 and TRBJ2-3, the full variable domain is GAGVSQSPRYKVTKRGQDVTLRCDPISSHATLYWYQQALGQGPEFLTYFNYEAQPDKSGLPSDRFSAERPEGSISTLTIQRTEQRDSAMYRCASSSQLAGVTDTQYFGPGTRLTVL.

The chain combines TRBV18 with TRBJ2-7; D is unresolved. The V and J ends lost 3 bases and 0 bases respectively, with 9 bases between them. The CDR3 has 14 residues. Germline loops: CDR1 KGHSH, CDR2 LQKENI. The CDR3 spells CASSPSSLSYEQYF. As DNA, the CDR3 is TGTGCCAGCTCACCTTCGTCCCTCTCCTACGAGCAGTACTTC.

J is TRBJ1-2 and V is TRBV24-1; perhaps TRBD1 as D (6 bases). The V end lost 6 bases, the J end lost 2 bases, and 6 bases lay between the germline ends. Looked up from germline, CDR1 is KGHDR and CDR2 is SFDVKD. CDR3 length: 12 amino acids. The CDR3, as DNA: TGTGCCACCAGTAGGGGGAACTATGGCTACACCTTC. Translated, it gives CATSRGNYGYTF.

This clone was found a few times. V usage is TRBV7-9 and J usage is TRBJ2-7; 9 nucleotides agree with TRBD1. This CDR3 region has 14 residues. After removal of 4 bases from V and 2 bases from J, the junction contained 3 bases not matched to a gene. The germline gives CDR1 SEHNR, CDR2 FQNEAQ (reference sequence). CDR3: CASSSGTGPYEQYF. CDR3 DNA: TGTGCCAGCAGCTCCGGGACAGGGCCCTACGAGCAGTACTTC.

This rearrangement joins TRBV11-2 to TRBJ1-1, with TRBD1 matching 8 bases. Trimming at V came to 3 bases and at J to 0 bases, leaving 15 bases not matched to a gene. Germline V gene sequence: CDR1 SGHAT, CDR2 FQNNGV. CDR3 size: 19 residues. The CDR3: CASSFQYRGKNAMNTEAFF. The CDR3 DNA reads as TGTGCCAGCAGCTTTCAATACAGGGGGAAAAATGCCATGAACACTGAAGCTTTCTTT.

The chain uses TRBV28 and TRBJ2-1; TRBD2 agrees at 10 bases. Trimming at V came to 5 bases and at J to 3 bases, leaving 10 bases not matched to a gene. Germline V gene data show CDR1 as MDHEN and CDR2 as SYDVKM. The CDR3 is made up of 17 amino acids. CDR3 in amino acids: CASSPGVAGGLYNEQFF. The DNA for the CDR3 is TGTGCCAGCAGTCCAGGGGTAGCGGGAGGACTCTACAATGAGCAGTTCTTC.

This clone has a single count. The V call is TRBV11-3, the J call TRBJ1-4; 8 bases match TRBD1. Germline CDR1 and CDR2: SGHNT and YENEEA. The CDR3 totals 14 residues. V dropped 5 bases and J dropped 5; count of bases not matched to a gene: 4. In nucleotides, the CDR3 is TGTGCCAGCAGCCCGGGACAGGCGAATGAAAAACTGTTTTTT. This sequence encodes CASSPGQANEKLFF.

The V call is TRBV5-1, the J call TRBJ2-5; D is unresolved. The CDR3 runs 15 residues. Germline-derived CDR1 and CDR2 are SGHRS and YFSETQ. Trimming took off 0 bases at V and 4 bases at J, with 13 bases between the two ends. DNA of the CDR3: TGCGCCAGCAGCTTGGTCGGTAGTTCAGGAGAGACCCAGTACTTC. This codes for CASSLVGSSGETQYF. The full variable domain, in which reference TRBV5-1 and TRBJ2-5 provide the parts outside the CDR3, is KAGVTQTPRYLIKTRGQQVTLSCSPISGHRSVSWYQQTPGQGLQFLFEYFSETQRNKGNFPGRFSGRQFSNSRSEMNVSTLELGDSALYLCASSLVGSSGETQYFGPGTRLLVL.

The V gene is TRBV5-4, the J gene TRBJ2-2, with TRBD2 matching 7 bases. Looked up from germline, CDR1 is SGHNT and CDR2 is YYREEE (reference sequence). The junction had 19 bases not matched to a gene; V was cut back by 6 bases and J by 5 bases. This CDR3 spans 18 amino acids. The CDR3 DNA reads TGTGCCAGCACCCCTAGGGGTAGCGGGCCTCCGAGGACCGGGGAGCTGTTTTTT. It translates to CASTPRGSGPPRTGELFF.

This chain links TRBV19 with TRBJ2-3; TRBD1 agrees at 9 bases. Germline lookup yields CDR1 LNHDA and CDR2 SQIVND (reference sequence). The CDR3 has 16 amino acids. Trimming took 7 bases from V and 1 from J; bases not matched to a gene: 9. CDR3 region: CASTLGQGKGTDTQYF. The CDR3 DNA follows: TGTGCCAGTACCCTGGGACAGGGAAAAGGCACAGATACGCAGTATTTT.

The chain couples TRBV28 to TRBJ2-2; weak D call: TRBD2 (6 bases). Germline CDR1 MDHEN, CDR2 SYDVKM. There are 14 residues in the CDR3. V lost 4 bases to trimming and J lost 6 bases, with 12 bases between them. The CDR3 coding sequence is TGTGCCAGCAGTTCCACTAGCTTCCCCGGGGAGCTGTTTTTT. Its translation: CASSSTSFPGELFF.